These T cell receptor beta chains were read from a single sample in a study of multiple sclerosis patients with progressive multifocal leukoencephalopathy. Profiling relied on immunoSEQ multiplex PCR, and the TCRdb table lists in-frame clones only, not all of them. The sample consists of 25,000 to 35,000 clones, nearly 90% of them appearing once. Source: PBMCs, taken from a patient treated with natalizumab. The source of these receptors is a human donor with multiple sclerosis. Both conserved end residues are part of each CDR3. Clone size, where shown, is once, few, many, or a class for clones that have expanded.

CDR3aa: CASGLAGRYEQYF
abundance: -
v_gene: TRBV2
j_gene: TRBJ2-7

CDR3aa: CASSPWGNRGEKLFF
abundance: -
v_gene: TRBV7-8
j_gene: TRBJ1-4

CDR3aa: CSESLGTDYTDTQYF
abundance: -
v_gene: TRBV29-1
j_gene: TRBJ2-3

CDR3aa: CASSLSSGRGNEQFF
abundance: -
v_gene: TRBV7-6
j_gene: TRBJ2-1

CDR3aa: CASSPGTRLDEQYF
abundance: -
v_gene: TRBV14
j_gene: -

CDR3aa: CASKGPSYEQYF
abundance: -
v_gene: TRBV6-6
j_gene: -

CDR3aa: CASSPRPGQDLSTDTQYF
abundance: -
v_gene: TRBV11-2
j_gene: TRBJ2-3

CDR3aa: CASSLEVGEQYF
abundance: -
v_gene: TRBV7-2
j_gene: TRBJ2-7

CDR3aa: CASSYQSPYNEQFF
abundance: -
v_gene: TRBV28
j_gene: TRBJ2-1

CDR3aa: CASSHRDTYEQYF
abundance: -
v_gene: TRBV5-5
j_gene: TRBJ2-7

CDR3aa: CASSRTGSSYEQYF
abundance: -
v_gene: TRBV19
j_gene: TRBJ2-7

CDR3aa: CASSPTSANQPQHF
abundance: -
v_gene: TRBV18
j_gene: TRBJ1-5

CDR3aa: CASGLPRVTGGNEQFF
abundance: -
v_gene: TRBV12-5
j_gene: TRBJ2-1

CDR3aa: CASSLDRAGANVLTF
abundance: once
v_gene: TRBV5-1
j_gene: TRBJ2-6

CDR3aa: CASRPGTVNSYEQYF
abundance: -
v_gene: TRBV5-1
j_gene: TRBJ2-7

CDR3aa: CASGSRASYEQYF
abundance: -
v_gene: TRBV15
j_gene: TRBJ2-7

CDR3aa: CASSSGRITAYEQYF
abundance: -
v_gene: TRBV6-5
j_gene: TRBJ2-7

CDR3aa: CASSYSRSLVREKLFF
abundance: -
v_gene: TRBV6-5
j_gene: TRBJ1-4

CDR3aa: CATSTDGATNEKLFF
abundance: -
v_gene: TRBV15
j_gene: TRBJ1-4

CDR3aa: CASSLATAPYEQYF
abundance: -
v_gene: TRBV5-1
j_gene: TRBJ2-7

CDR3aa: CASSLGTQNEQFF
abundance: -
v_gene: TRBV5-1
j_gene: TRBJ2-1

CDR3aa: CASSIRGSGYTF
abundance: -
v_gene: TRBV6-5
j_gene: TRBJ1-2

CDR3aa: CASSLTVFNEKLFF
abundance: once
v_gene: TRBV27
j_gene: TRBJ1-4

CDR3aa: CANSFSVAASGRIDNEQFF
abundance: -
v_gene: TRBV27
j_gene: TRBJ2-1

CDR3aa: CAWSVGILTFF
abundance: once
v_gene: TRBV30
j_gene: TRBJ1-1